The clone carrying this T cell receptor (beta chain) appeared many times. Its target is unknown. A library of TCRbeta sequences, prepared with unique molecular identifiers, was generated. One entry per CDR3 protein, called by TCRdb with MiXCR from the PCR reads. The sample lists about 200,000 distinct CDR3 sequences, 7% to 9% occurring once. The data are from a study of T-cell reconstitution after alpha-beta-depleted transplantation in children. Looked up from germline, CDR1 is SQVTM and CDR2 is ANQGSEA. The CDR3 covers 11 residues. J gave up 6 bases and V 7 bases, and 5 bases lay outside the gene matches. Study outcomes and limitations: When one year had passed after transplant, most T-cell counts and diversity came from newly produced T cells. Expanded graft clones numbering several hundred reportedly gave rise to alpha-beta T cells about two months after transplant.

The TCR comes from a male patient between 2 and 10 years old who had a stem cell transplant for acute myeloid leukemia, so the T cells may come from the graft donor. Sequenced here: PBMCs, mostly from graft donor cells, sampled 360 days after TCRalphabeta/CD19-depleted stem cell transplant. V usage is TRBV29-1 and J usage is TRBJ2-5, with 7 bases aligning to TRBD1. CDR3 nucleotide sequence: TGCAGCGGAATACAGGGGCAGACCCAGTACTTC. It encodes CSGIQGQTQYF.